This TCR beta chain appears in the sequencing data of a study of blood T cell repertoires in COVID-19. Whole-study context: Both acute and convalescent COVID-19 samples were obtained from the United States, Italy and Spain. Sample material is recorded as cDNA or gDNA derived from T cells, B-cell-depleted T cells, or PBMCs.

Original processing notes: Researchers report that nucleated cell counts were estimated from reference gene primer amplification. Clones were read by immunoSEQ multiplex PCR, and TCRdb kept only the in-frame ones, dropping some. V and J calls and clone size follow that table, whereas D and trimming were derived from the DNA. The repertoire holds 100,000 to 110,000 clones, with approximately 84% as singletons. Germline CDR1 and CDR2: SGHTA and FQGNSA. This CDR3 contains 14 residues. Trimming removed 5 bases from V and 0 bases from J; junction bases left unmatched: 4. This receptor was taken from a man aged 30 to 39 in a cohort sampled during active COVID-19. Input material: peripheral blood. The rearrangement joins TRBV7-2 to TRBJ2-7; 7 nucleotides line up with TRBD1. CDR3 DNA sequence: TGTGCCAGCAGCCCGGGACAGTACTCCTACGAGCAGTACTTC. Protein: CASSPGQYSYEQYF.